These 3 T cell receptor beta chains came from one sample sequenced in a study of read filtering for tumor transcriptome and immune sequencing. Molecular barcoded adaptors covering alpha/delta and beta/gamma chains were used on 400 to 450 ng RNA. TCRdb reprocessed the reads with MiXCR, giving one entry per CDR3 protein. The sample has approximately 50,000 distinct CDR3 sequences, approximately 22% seen once. Sample: a population of CD138-negative cells sorted from bone marrow. All receptors come from a donor over 35 with multiple myeloma.

J is TRBJ1-1 and V is TRBV28, with unresolved D. The V gene's germline CDR1 is MDHEN and CDR2 SYDVKM. CDR3 length equals 14 residues. With 5 bases removed from V and 1 base from J, the gap between germline ends came to 11 bases. Written as DNA, the CDR3 is TGTGCCAGCAGTCCAGATTGGGGGAACACTGAAGCTTTCTTT. Protein product: CASSPDWGNTEAFF.

The chain uses TRBV3-1 and TRBJ1-3; D not certain. V dropped 1 base and J dropped 0 bases, with 4 bases sitting between them. This CDR3 contains 14 residues. Per the germline V gene, CDR1 is LGHDT and CDR2 is YNNKEL (reference sequence). This chain's CDR3 is CASSQGDSGNTIYF. DNA for the CDR3: TGTGCCAGCAGCCAAGGGGACTCTGGAAACACCATATATTTT. The entire variable domain, with the rest obtained from reference TRBV3-1 and TRBJ1-3, is as follows: DTAVSQTPKYLVTQMGNDKSIKCEQNLGHDTMYWYKQDSKKFLKIMFSYNNKELIINETVPNRFSPKSPDKAHLNLHINSLELGDSAVYFCASSQGDSGNTIYFGEGSWLTVV.

Of note for this clonotype: A clone one base away is much larger, so this may be a read error. The chain recombines TRBV3-1 with TRBJ2-1, with TRBD2 matching 7 bases. V shed 2 bases and J 6 bases; nucleotides not matched to a gene: 7. Per the germline V gene, CDR1 is LGHDT and CDR2 is YNNKEL (reference sequence). The CDR3 has 15 residues. The CDR3, as DNA: TGTGCCAGCAGCCAACCGGAACGGGAGGCCAATGAGCAGTTCTTC. Translation: CASSQPEREANEQFF.